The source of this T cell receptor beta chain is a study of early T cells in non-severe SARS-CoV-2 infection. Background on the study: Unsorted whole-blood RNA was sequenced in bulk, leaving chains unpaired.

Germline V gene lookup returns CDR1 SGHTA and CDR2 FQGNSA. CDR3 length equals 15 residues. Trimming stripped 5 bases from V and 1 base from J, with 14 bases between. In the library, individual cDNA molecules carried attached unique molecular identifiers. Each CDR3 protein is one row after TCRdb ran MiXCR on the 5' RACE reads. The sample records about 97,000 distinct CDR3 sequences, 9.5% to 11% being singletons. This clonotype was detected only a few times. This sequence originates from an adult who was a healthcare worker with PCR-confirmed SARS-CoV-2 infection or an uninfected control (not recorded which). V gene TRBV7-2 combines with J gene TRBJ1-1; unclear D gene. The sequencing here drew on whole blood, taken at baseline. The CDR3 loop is CASSESYKANTEAFF. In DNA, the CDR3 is TGTGCCAGCAGCGAAAGTTATAAGGCGAACACTGAAGCTTTCTTT.